The entry below gives a single T cell receptor (beta chain) sequence along with its context. No antigen is known for it. No base quality values were provided; no much bigger clone lies one nucleotide off. TCR CDR3 regions were amplified from genomic DNA by multiplex PCR using the deep immunoSEQ assay. Extracted genomic DNA from each cell subset was distributed evenly across all wells of several immunoSEQ 96-well plates, and each plate was treated as a replicate. For sorted subsets, roughly 200 ng of genomic DNA, equivalent to around 31,000 T cell genomes, went into each replicate PCR. Purified libraries were measured with a Qubit 3.0 fluorometer, size-checked on a Bioanalyzer 2100, and measured again with the KAPA Library Quantification kit. Every immunoSEQ 96-well plate was sequenced on a dedicated single-read 150-cycle Illumina NextSeq 550 flow cell. The published analysis was carried out like this. Because the immunoSEQ output included only junctional sequences and no quality scores, the filtering could not be the same as the filtering used for full-length reads. To assign V/J genes and CDR3, sequences were annotated against IMGT germline references using PyIR, a Python wrapper for IgBLAST v1.9. Reads with weak V/J assignments (E-value above 1e-6), missing CDR3, stop codons, out-of-frame junctions, or ambiguous translated residues were removed. A V3J clonotype was defined by an identical inferred V gene, J gene, and CDR3 amino acid sequence. Percentage overlap between repertoires was computed as shared unique clonotypes divided by the size of the smaller repertoire. Repertoire richness was assessed with RTK rarefaction, the Chao1 estimator, and Recon v2.1 estimates of unobserved clonotypes. For all TCRbeta clonotypes obtained by the gDNA method from several donors, generation probabilities were computed with OLGA. TCRdb limited this immuneACCESS table to in-frame rearrangements with V and J called. A share of clones is missing; checked studies link under half to unresolved V genes, and the rest is unexplained. V and J calls and clone size are given by that table; D and trimming were obtained from the DNA. Within this sample are about 2 million clones, with over 85% of them counted one time only. Roughly 1% of the sample belongs to the ten largest clones.

CD8 naive samples were obtained by positive selection for CCR7 among CD45RO-negative cells, yielding a CD45RA+CCR7+ population from which TemRA cells were excluded. The donors were healthy, HIV-negative adults with no recently reported acute infections or vaccinations. All donors were Caucasian adults living in Nashville, Tennessee, USA. Blood was obtained by leukapheresis, after which PBMCs were separated by Ficoll-Histopaque density gradient centrifugation and cryopreserved in liquid nitrogen vapor phase. Analytical flow cytometry was used to check the purity and quantity of every magnetically sorted T cell population. Each sorted fraction had its genomic DNA isolated and then quantified by UV absorbance on a Nanodrop 2000c. From its cysteine to its phenylalanine, the CDR3 spans 13 amino acids. The sequence is cut down to CDR3 DNA, 39 bases in frame from base 1. Sequences SNHLY (CDR1) and FYNNEI (CDR2) are obtained from the germline V gene. At the junction V is shortened by 9 bases and J by 4 bases; bases outside the gene matches: 7.

This entry belongs to a study of shared clonotypes between healthy human individuals (dated by TCRdb to the early 2020s). Broadly, across the study: The cohort included three men and a couple of women between 18 and 49 years of age. To increase sequencing depth and limit assay-specific biases, different laboratories used diverse techniques to prepare libraries and sequence TCR repertoires. For each donor, CD4 naive and CD4 memory were each given three plates, CD8 naive was given two plates, and CD8 memory was given one plate. Blood TCR repertoires of about 5 healthy adults were deeply sequenced to estimate repertoire size and the extent of clonotype sharing between individuals. Per donor, leukapheresis produced somewhere between about 0.9 and 9.5 billion PBMCs.

Study-wide findings and limitations: Rarefaction of sorted-subset datasets indicated incomplete sequencing despite the large sequencing depth. Naive subsets generally had larger estimated clonotype richness than memory subsets. Clonotypes shared by all four sorted-subset donors showed higher generation probabilities than non-shared clonotypes. Sharing across four donors was observed for approximately 5% of naive CD4, less than 4% of naive CD8, over 2% of memory CD4, and roughly 0.4% of memory CD8 clonotypes. Pairwise subsampling indicated that sequencing depth was expected to affect the degree of clonotype sharing among donors. Because the study included a small number of donors, the genetic and exposure-history diversity represented was limited. Sampling was restricted to blood, and TCR repertoires in tissues likely differ from the TCR repertoires found in blood.

Sequenced sample: naive CD8+ T cells sorted from blood. This specimen's cell subset or site label, interpreted: CD45RA+CCR7+. The chain was built from TRBV2 and TRBJ2-5, and 8 junctional nucleotides match TRBD1. The source of this sequence is a man between 18 and 35 years old in good health. The CDR3 amino acid sequence is: CASAGGGGETQYF. The nucleotides are TGTGCCAGTGCAGGGGGCGGAGGAGAGACCCAGTACTTC. Reference TRBV2 and TRBJ2-5 proteins supply the regions before and after the CDR3; the full variable domain is: EPEVTQTPSHQVTQMGQEVILRCVPISNHLYFYWYRQILGQKVEFLVSFYNNEISEKSEIFDDQFSVERPDGSNFTLKIRSTKLEDSAMYFCASAGGGGETQYFGPGTRLLVL.